This T cell receptor beta chain was sequenced in a study of shared clonotypes between healthy human individuals. With 6 bases clipped from V and 4 bases from J, the junction kept 2 bases outside the gene matches. Germline V gene sequence: CDR1 MDHEN, CDR2 SYDVKM. This CDR3 is built from 12 residues. Findings of the study overall: Naive subsets tended to show greater estimated richness than memory subsets. Only blood was sampled; tissue repertoires likely differ.

Replicate PCRs run on sorted subsets employed approximately 200 ng DNA, approximately 30,000 T cell genomes. TCRdb keeps only in-frame clones here, not all; method: immunoSEQ multiplex PCR. This sample carries about 1.5 million clones, 98% of them seen once, and the ten largest clones take around 0.47%. As to this clone: What it recognizes is unknown.

V and J are TRBV28 and TRBJ1-1, with 7 bases matching TRBD1. The clonotype originates from a man aged 25 to 40 in good health. Source material: naive CD4+ T cells sorted from blood. Subset indicated: CD45RA+ positively selected. CDR3 sequence reads: CASRQGFTEAFF. The CDR3 region has the DNA TGTGCCAGCAGACAGGGGTTCACTGAAGCTTTCTTT.